This TCR beta chain was sequenced during a study of T cell repertoires in cytomegalovirus infection. Study-wide context: Signatures in public TCR beta sequences pointed to both CMV infection and matching HLA type. Study results and caveats: Frequencies of public TCR beta families were cumulated, and this identified carriers of CMV plus the relevant HLA. Dominating the ex vivo response were TCR beta clonotypes that were CMV-specific and HLA-C-restricted.

The CDR3 is 12 residues long. V was shortened by 6 bases and J by 3 bases, with 11 bases between the two germline ends. The germline CDR1 and CDR2 sequences are SQVTM and ANQGSEA. Details on this clonotype: Its antigen is as yet unknown.

TCRdb recomputed calls from the reads with MiXCR, one row per CDR3 protein. Altogether roughly 640,000 distinct CDR3 sequences are present, approximately 24% being singletons, with the ten largest covering approximately 8%. This receptor was obtained from a human donor in good health (CMV status not recorded). Some clones in this sample may be carry-over from other donors' samples. This sequence joins TRBV29-1 and TRBJ2-5; possible D gene TRBD1, 5 bases. The sample taken for sequencing was CD8+ T cells from PBMCs. The CDR3 here is CSVQSTEETQYF. The CDR3 DNA reads TGCAGCGTACAGTCGACAGAAGAGACCCAGTACTTC.